Below are 17 T cell receptor beta chains sequenced from a single sample in a study of vaccination effects on CD4 cells after COVID-19. The assay was immunoSEQ multiplex PCR, and TCRdb's table has in-frame clones only and misses some. Seen here are 45,000 to 60,000 clones, roughly two thirds observed once, and the top ten hold about 7%. Culturing for 10 days preceded CD4+ T cell isolation. Each person got two doses of an mRNA SARS-CoV-2 vaccine, BNT162b2 or mRNA-1273. Antigens of these TCRs are unknown. The sample was CD4+ T cells from PBMCs cultured without peptide, taken after COVID-19 vaccination. These receptor sequences come from a human donor who received a COVID-19 vaccine.

The chain uses TRBV6-5 and TRBJ2-3, with 9 bases fitting TRBD2. The CDR3 consists of 13 residues. Germline loops: CDR1 MNHEY, CDR2 SVGAGI. The CDR3 sequence is CAAAGGSTDTQYF. In nucleotides, the CDR3 is TGTGCTGCGGCGGGAGGGAGCACAGATACGCAGTATTTT.

V and J are TRBV5-1 and TRBJ1-6; D unclear. CDR3 size: 19 residues. Germline assignment: CDR1 SGHRS and CDR2 YFSETQ. V shed 4 bases and J shed 1 base, with 21 bases lying between them. CDR3 nucleotides: TGCGCCAGCAGCCCCAGTGGCCCTGACCAAAGGTCCTATAATTCACCCCTCCACTTT. The encoded protein is CASSPSGPDQRSYNSPLHF.

This clone was detected only once. This chain uses TRBV6-1 with TRBJ1-4; tentatively, D is TRBD1 (5 bases). The V end lost 0 bases, the J end lost 3 bases, and 14 bases lay between the germline ends. The CDR3 has 17 residues. Germline CDR1 and CDR2: MNHNS and SASEGT. This CDR3 reads CASSEAHAGAANEKLFF. The DNA for the CDR3 is TGTGCCAGCAGTGAAGCCCATGCCGGGGCGGCTAATGAAAAACTGTTTTTT.

This chain joins TRBV27 and TRBJ1-1; possible D gene TRBD1, 5 bases. The CDR3 covers 16 residues. Germline V gene lookup returns CDR1 MNHEY and CDR2 SMNVEV (reference sequence). V was shortened by 6 bases and J by 1 base, with 18 bases between the two germline ends. The CDR3 region has the DNA TGTGCCAGCAGCCCAGCCGAGGGACGGGGGAACACTGAAGCTTTCTTT. It translates to CASSPAEGRGNTEAFF.

The chain has TRBV3-1 (or the pseudogene TRBV3-2) and TRBJ1-3; maybe TRBD1 (6 bases). CDR3 size: 18 residues. From germline, CDR1 is LGHDT and CDR2 YNNKEL (reference sequence). Trimming stripped 0 bases from V and 0 bases from J, with 15 bases between. This chain's CDR3 is CASSQEFGGLRSGNTIYF. In nucleotides, the CDR3 is TGTGCCAGCAGCCAAGAATTCGGGGGGCTACGCTCTGGAAACACCATATATTTT.

The chain is built from TRBV29-1 and TRBJ1-1; perhaps TRBD1 as D (5 bases). From germline, CDR1 is SQVTM and CDR2 ANQGSEA. The CDR3 runs to 13 residues. Trimming left V 3 bases short and J 2 bases short, with 10 bases between. CDR3 in DNA: TGCAGCGTTGAGAGCCAGGGTAACACTGAAGCTTTCTTT. This sequence encodes CSVESQGNTEAFF.

This chain links TRBV6-5 with TRBJ1-5; no reliable D call. The CDR3 is 13 residues long. Per germline, CDR1 MNHEY and CDR2 SVGAGI. V shed 7 bases and J shed 1 base, with 8 bases lying between them. CDR3 residues: CASMVSSNQPQHF. The CDR3 DNA is TGTGCCAGCATGGTTTCGAGCAATCAGCCCCAGCATTTT.

This clone appeared once. This chain links TRBV11-3 with TRBJ1-1; possibly TRBD1 for D (6 bases). The V end was cut by 0 bases, the J end by 4 bases, with 9 bases between. The length of the CDR3 is 14 residues. Germline CDR1 is SGHNT and CDR2 is YENEEA. CDR3 region: CASSLERQVTEAFF. CDR3 sequence (DNA): TGTGCCAGCAGCTTAGAAAGACAGGTCACTGAAGCTTTCTTT.

This chain links TRBV5-1 with TRBJ1-3; weak D call: TRBD1 (5 bases). V lost 0 bases, J lost 4 bases, and 14 bases lay in between. The CDR3 loop spans 16 amino acids. The germline V gene has CDR1 SGHRS and CDR2 YFSETQ. The CDR3 reads CASSLEAQGFGNTIYF. CDR3 nucleotide sequence: TGCGCCAGCAGCTTGGAGGCCCAGGGTTTCGGAAACACCATATATTTT.

The chain employs TRBV14 and TRBJ2-5, with D maybe TRBD2 (5 bases). Deletions cut 7 bases from V and 4 bases from J, with 13 bases between. Germline CDR1 SGHDN, CDR2 FVKESK. This CDR3 comprises 13 residues. As DNA, the CDR3 is TGTGCCAGCAATCGGGGATTGGGAGAGACCCAGTACTTC. Amino acids: CASNRGLGETQYF.

The V call is TRBV6-5, the J call TRBJ2-5; D may correspond to TRBD1 or TRBD2 (7 bases each). Trimming took off 7 bases at V and 4 bases at J, with 16 bases between the two ends. CDR1 is MNHEY and CDR2 is SVGAGI in the germline V gene. This CDR3 comprises 14 residues. The CDR3 here is CASTAGAGGETQYF. CDR3 DNA: TGTGCCAGCACTGCGGGGGCAGGGGGAGAGACCCAGTACTTC.

Comment on this clone: The sample contains more than one DNA sequence encoding this CDR3. The V and J genes are TRBV11-2 and TRBJ1-2; unclear D gene. With 1 base removed from V and 6 bases from J, the gap between germline ends came to 6 bases. The CDR3 loop spans 12 amino acids. Germline assignment: CDR1 SGHAT and CDR2 FQNNGV. DNA of the CDR3: TGTGCCAGCAGCTTAGGGAGGGATGGCTACACCTTC. It is translated as CASSLGRDGYTF.

This chain joins TRBV29-1 and TRBJ2-5; D remains ambiguous. V lost 0 bases and J 5 bases, leaving 1 base between the germline ends. This CDR3 is built from 10 residues. Germline V gene sequence: CDR1 SQVTM, CDR2 ANQGSEA. CDR3 coding DNA: TGCAGCGTTGAAGAGGAGACCCAGTACTTC. Protein sequence: CSVEEETQYF.

The chain joins TRBV5-1 to TRBJ1-5; a possible D gene is TRBD1 (6 bases). V lost 10 bases and J 2 bases, leaving 16 bases between the germline ends. The CDR3 runs 14 residues. Looked up from germline, CDR1 is SGHRS and CDR2 is YFSETQ. Here the CDR3 reads CAGLEGGGNQPQHF. Here the CDR3 DNA reads TGCGCCGGACTCGAGGGGGGGGGCAATCAGCCCCAGCATTTT.

The V call is TRBV6-5, the J call TRBJ2-6; D unresolved. V was trimmed by 7 bases and J by 0 bases, leaving 4 bases between them. This CDR3 has 13 amino acids. Germline V gives CDR1 MNHEY, CDR2 SVGAGI. Here the CDR3 DNA reads TGTGCCAGCACCGGCTCTGGGGCCAACGTCCTGACTTTC. Translated, it gives CASTGSGANVLTF.

The chain has TRBV13 and TRBJ2-3; 14 bases match TRBD2. The CDR3 sequence is 22 residues long. In germline, CDR1 is PRHDT, CDR2 FYEKMQ (reference sequence). V trimming: 2 bases; J trimming: 0 bases; junction bases outside the gene matches: 16. The CDR3 loop is CASSLSLFSVTSGGGSTDTQYF. For the CDR3, the DNA is TGTGCCAGCAGCTTATCTCTCTTTTCGGTGACTAGCGGGGGGGGAAGCACAGATACGCAGTATTTT.

This chain connects TRBV5-4 to TRBJ2-7, with TRBD2 identical over 10 bases. The CDR3 spans 15 residues. The V gene end was trimmed by 3 bases and the J gene end by 5 bases; junction bases not matched to a gene: 8. Germline loops: CDR1 SGHNT, CDR2 YYREEE (reference sequence). The CDR3 DNA reads TGTGCCAGCAGCTCCCCGGGACTAGCGACCCACGAGCAGTACTTC. This sequence encodes CASSSPGLATHEQYF. Variable domain in full (rest from reference TRBV5-4 and TRBJ2-7): ETGVTQSPTHLIKTRGQQVTLRCSSQSGHNTVSWYQQALGQGPQFIFQYYREEENGRGNFPPRFSGLQFPNYSSELNVNALELDDSALYLCASSSPGLATHEQYFGPGTRLTVT.